One sample yielded the 20 T cell receptor beta chains listed below, sequenced in a study of T-cell reconstitution after alpha-beta-depleted transplantation in children. Unique molecular identifiers were incorporated during preparation of the TCRbeta library. TCRdb analysed the PCR reads with MiXCR anew, one entry per CDR3 protein. The sample gives hundreds of thousands of distinct CDR3 sequences, approximately 11% of which show up once; roughly 27% is in the top ten. The specimen was PBMCs, collected before TCRalphabeta/CD19-depleted stem cell transplant. The receptors were gathered from a child younger than two with acute myeloid leukemia, due to receive a stem cell transplant.

This clonotype was detected many times. The chain links TRBV9 to TRBJ2-1, with TRBD2 matching over 10 bases. Germline CDR1 is SGDLS and CDR2 is YYNGEE. The CDR3 consists of 16 residues. J was trimmed by 9 bases and V by 1 base; bases with no gene match: 10. CDR3 nucleotides: TGTGCCAGCAGCGTATCGGCTAGCGGGGGACCTGGTGAGCAGTTCTTC. This encodes CASSVSASGGPGEQFF. Combining the CDR3 with reference TRBV9 and TRBJ2-1 gives the whole variable domain DSGVTQTPKHLITATGQRVTLRCSPRSGDLSVYWYQQSLDQGLQFLIQYYNGEERAKGNILERFSAQQFPDLHSELNLSSLELGDSALYFCASSVSASGGPGEQFFGPGTRLTVL.

The sample holds many counts of this clonotype. This chain uses TRBV7-2 with TRBJ2-3; D may match TRBD1 or TRBD2 (5 bases each). This CDR3 spans 15 amino acids. V was cut by 7 bases and J by 5 bases, with 19 bases left in between. CDR1 is SGHTA, CDR2 FQGNSA, per germline. The CDR3 nucleotides are TGTGCCAGCAACTCTGACCTGGGGGAATTAGATACGCAGTATTTT. It translates to CASNSDLGELDTQYF.

Points on this clonotype: This may stem from a read error, because a much larger clone lies one nucleotide away. The chain links TRBV3-1 to TRBJ1-2; D is possibly TRBD1 (6 bases). This CDR3 is built from 15 residues. V lost 1 base and J 4 bases, leaving 13 bases between the germline ends. CDR1 is LGHDT and CDR2 is YNNKEL in the germline V gene (reference sequence). The CDR3 sequence is CASSQVDRPIYGYTF. CDR3 sequence (DNA): TGTGCCAGCAGCCAAGTTGACAGGCCAATCTATGGCTACACCTTC.

This clonotype was counted a few times. This chain links TRBV7-8 with TRBJ1-2, with unresolved D. The CDR3 sequence is 14 residues long. CDR1 and CDR2 (germline): SGHVS, FQNEAQ. The germline V and J ends were trimmed by 7 bases and 4 bases, with 16 bases remaining between them. CDR3 amino acids: CASTRRGGSYGYTF. The CDR3 coding sequence is TGTGCCAGCACCCGTCGGGGTGGGTCCTATGGCTACACCTTC.

The sample holds many counts of this clonotype. The chain is built from TRBV10-3 and TRBJ2-2; 9 nucleotides line up with TRBD2. CDR3 size: 15 residues. The J segment lost 7 bases and the V segment lost 7 bases, leaving 10 bases of the junction unmatched. The germline gives CDR1 ENHRY, CDR2 SYGVKD. The CDR3: CAITTTSGRNGELFF. The DNA for the CDR3 is TGTGCCATCACTACAACCAGCGGGAGGAACGGGGAGCTGTTTTTT.

This clonotype was recorded many times. The chain employs TRBV5-1 and TRBJ1-1; D gene unclear. CDR1 and CDR2 (germline): SGHRS, YFSETQ. Trimming pared 2 bases from V and 0 bases from J, leaving 8 bases between. This CDR3 region has 14 residues. DNA of the CDR3: TGCGCCAGCAGCTTATATCCCATGAACACTGAAGCTTTCTTT. Its translation: CASSLYPMNTEAFF.

This clonotype has at least ten counts. The CDR3 bases are TGTGCCAGCGGAAAGGACAGCAGCTCAATTAACTATGGCTACACCTTC. Its protein product is CASGKDSSSINYGYTF. The chain joins TRBV7-2 to TRBJ1-2; D is possibly TRBD1 (6 bases). The V gene's germline CDR1 is SGHTA and CDR2 FQGNSA. V lost 8 bases, J lost 1 base, and 20 bases lay in between. This CDR3 is 16 amino acids long.

Ten or more counts support this clonotype. V gene TRBV12-3 or TRBV12-4 combines with J gene TRBJ2-7; the match to TRBD1 covers 8 bases. The V and J ends lost 6 bases and 5 bases, in that order; junction bases with no gene match: 6. The CDR3 sequence is 13 residues long. The CDR3 protein is CASRNRGVNEQYF. The CDR3 nucleotides read TGTGCCAGCAGGAACAGGGGGGTGAACGAGCAGTACTTC.

This clonotype was observed many times. This chain links TRBV5-5 with TRBJ2-3; D possibly corresponds to TRBD2 (5 bases). Looked up from germline, CDR1 is SGHKS and CDR2 is YYEKEE (reference sequence). The CDR3 covers 16 residues. Trimming stripped 2 bases from V and 1 base from J, with 14 bases between. The CDR3 sequence is CASSFRWTSRTDTQYF. The CDR3 bases are TGTGCCAGCAGCTTCCGCTGGACTTCCCGCACAGATACGCAGTATTTT.

In this sample, this clonotype turned up many times. This CDR3 is CASSTKRERQETQYF. CDR3 sequence (DNA): TGTGCCAGTAGTACAAAGCGGGAGCGGCAAGAGACCCAGTACTTC. This rearrangement joins TRBV19 to TRBJ2-5; 8 bases line up with TRBD2. The V segment lost 4 bases and the J segment 2 bases; nucleotides outside the gene matches: 6. Germline CDR1 and CDR2: LNHDA and SQIVND (reference sequence). This CDR3 has 15 amino acids.

This clonotype was seen repeatedly, ten times or more. The J gene is TRBJ2-1, the V gene TRBV12-3 or TRBV12-4, with D hard to call. V was clipped by 3 bases and J by 4 bases, with 10 bases between them. The length of the CDR3 is 14 residues. The CDR3 region has the DNA TGTGCCAGCAGTTTGTTAGCATTATACAATGAGCAGTTCTTC. It specifies CASSLLALYNEQFF.

This clonotype was recorded many times. The V and J genes are TRBV20-1 and TRBJ1-2; 11 bases map to TRBD1. The germline gives CDR1 DFQATT, CDR2 SNEGSKA (reference sequence). With V trimmed by 0 bases and J by 2 bases, 5 bases remained unmatched. The CDR3 is 16 residues long. This CDR3 reads CSARDPDRGQNYGYTF. CDR3 nucleotides: TGCAGTGCTAGAGACCCGGACAGGGGGCAAAACTATGGCTACACCTTC.

This clonotype was observed many times. The V and J genes are TRBV5-1 and TRBJ2-1, with TRBD2 identical over 7 bases. Trimming removed 2 bases from V and 3 bases from J; junction bases left unmatched: 8. Per the germline V gene, CDR1 is SGHRS and CDR2 is YFSETQ. The CDR3 is made up of 16 amino acids. The CDR3 reads CASSLLRDYNYNEQFF. The CDR3 DNA reads as TGCGCCAGCAGCTTACTCCGGGACTATAACTACAATGAGCAGTTCTTC. Together with reference TRBV5-1 and TRBJ2-1, the CDR3 gives the full variable domain: KAGVTQTPRYLIKTRGQQVTLSCSPISGHRSVSWYQQTPGQGLQFLFEYFSETQRNKGNFPGRFSGRQFSNSRSEMNVSTLELGDSALYLCASSLLRDYNYNEQFFGPGTRLTVL.

Regarding this clonotype: It may be a read error: a sequence one base away is much more abundant. The chain uses TRBV7-9 and TRBJ1-2, with no clear D. Germline V lookup: CDR1 SEHNR, CDR2 FQNEAQ (reference sequence). This CDR3 has 14 amino acids. CDR3 sequence: CASGLDLLNYGYTF. DNA for the CDR3: TGTGCCAGCGGCTTAGACCTGCTTAACTATGGCTACACCTTC.

The rearrangement joins TRBV7-2 to TRBJ2-5; 10 bases are shared with TRBD1. The CDR3 is made up of 13 amino acids. V lost 4 bases and J lost 4; bases outside the gene matches: 0. Germline V gene data show CDR1 as SGHTA and CDR2 as FQGNSA. The CDR3 protein is CASSWTGGETQYF. CDR3 nucleotides: TGTGCCAGCAGCTGGACAGGGGGAGAGACCCAGTACTTC. Full variable domain (missing parts from reference TRBV7-2 and TRBJ2-5): GAGVSQSPSNKVTEKGKDVELRCDPISGHTALYWYRQSLGQGLEFLIYFQGNSAPDKSGLPSDRFSAERTGGSVSTLTIQRTQQEDSAVYLCASSWTGGETQYFGPGTRLLVL.

The table lists this clonotype with a few counts. This sequence joins TRBV30 and TRBJ2-1; tentatively, D is TRBD2 (6 bases). The V gene lost 2 bases and the J gene lost 4 bases, with 12 bases spanning the gap. The length of the CDR3 is 14 residues. Germline assignment: CDR1 GTSNPN and CDR2 SVGIG (reference sequence). CDR3 DNA: TGTGCCTGGAGTCAGGGACTGGGGTACAATGAGCAGTTCTTC. Amino acid sequence: CAWSQGLGYNEQFF.

The sample holds many counts of this clonotype. The chain uses TRBV28 and TRBJ1-5; a possible D gene is TRBD1 (5 bases). Trimming removed 11 bases at V and 4 bases at J, with 12 bases between. The CDR3 runs to 12 residues. Germline lookup yields CDR1 MDHEN and CDR2 SYDVKM. The DNA for the CDR3 is TGTGCCGCCGGAGGGGCAAATCAGCCCCAGCATTTT. This sequence encodes CAAGGANQPQHF.

This clonotype was found many times. The genes are TRBV20-1 and TRBJ2-7, with TRBD1 matching over 7 bases. Germline values: CDR1 DFQATT, CDR2 SNEGSKA (reference sequence). With 6 bases clipped from V and 2 bases from J, the junction kept 4 bases outside the gene matches. This CDR3 spans 12 amino acids. CDR3 region: CSATDRAYEQYF. The CDR3 nucleotides are TGCAGTGCGACCGACAGGGCCTACGAGCAGTACTTC.

There are many counts of this clonotype. The J gene is TRBJ2-1, the V gene TRBV12-3 or TRBV12-4; tentative D call: TRBD1 (7 bases). Trimming removed 5 bases from V and 3 bases from J, with 14 bases in between. CDR3 length: 15 amino acids. The CDR3 sequence: CASSLRQGLYNEQFF. The CDR3, as DNA: TGTGCCAGCAGTCTTCGACAGGGACTCTACAATGAGCAGTTCTTC.

This clonotype has at least ten counts. This chain joins TRBV7-8 and TRBJ1-1; 8 bases agree with TRBD1. Germline CDR1 and CDR2: SGHVS and FQNEAQ. This CDR3 has 15 residues. After removal of 5 bases from V and 1 base from J, the junction contained 6 bases not matched to a gene. CDR3 sequence reads: CASSATGGPNTEAFF. CDR3 DNA sequence: TGTGCCAGCAGCGCTACAGGGGGACCGAACACTGAAGCTTTCTTT. The full variable domain, completed using reference TRBV7-8 and TRBJ1-1, is GAGVSQSPRYKVAKRGQDVALRCDPISGHVSLFWYQQALGQGPEFLTYFQNEAQLDKSGLPSDRFFAERPEGSVSTLKIQRTQQEDSAVYLCASSATGGPNTEAFFGQGTRLTVV.